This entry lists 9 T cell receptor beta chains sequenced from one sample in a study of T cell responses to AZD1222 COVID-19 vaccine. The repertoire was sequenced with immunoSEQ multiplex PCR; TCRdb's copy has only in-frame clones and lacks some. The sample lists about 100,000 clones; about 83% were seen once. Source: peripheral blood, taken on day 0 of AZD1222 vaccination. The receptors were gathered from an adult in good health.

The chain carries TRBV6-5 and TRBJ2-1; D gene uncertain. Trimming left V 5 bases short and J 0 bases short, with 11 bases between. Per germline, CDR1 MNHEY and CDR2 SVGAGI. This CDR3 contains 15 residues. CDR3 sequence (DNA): TGTGCCAGCAGTCTATGGAGCAGCTCCTACAATGAGCAGTTCTTC. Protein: CASSLWSSSYNEQFF.

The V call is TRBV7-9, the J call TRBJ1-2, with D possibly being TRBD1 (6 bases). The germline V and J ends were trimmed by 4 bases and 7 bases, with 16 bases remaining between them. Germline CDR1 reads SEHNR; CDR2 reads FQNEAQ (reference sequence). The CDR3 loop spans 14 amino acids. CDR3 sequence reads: CASSSTGPPRGYTF. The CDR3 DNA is TGTGCCAGCAGCTCCACAGGGCCGCCCCGTGGCTACACCTTC.

This CDR3 is CASTITIRGRFNGYTF. The DNA for the CDR3 is TGTGCCAGCACCATTACGATCAGGGGGCGATTCAACGGCTACACCTTC. The chain employs TRBV7-4 and TRBJ1-2; 8 positions match TRBD1. The CDR3 extends over 16 amino acids. The V gene's germline CDR1 is SGHVT and CDR2 SQSDAQ. J gave up 8 bases and V 7 bases, and 18 bases lay outside the gene matches.

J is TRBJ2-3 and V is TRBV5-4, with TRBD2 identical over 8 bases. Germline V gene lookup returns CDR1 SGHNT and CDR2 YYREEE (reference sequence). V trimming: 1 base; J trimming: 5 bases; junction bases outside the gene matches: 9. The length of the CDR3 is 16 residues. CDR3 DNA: TGTGCCAGCAGCTTGCGTACGGGGGGGCGTGGAGATACGCAGTATTTT. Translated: CASSLRTGGRGDTQYF.

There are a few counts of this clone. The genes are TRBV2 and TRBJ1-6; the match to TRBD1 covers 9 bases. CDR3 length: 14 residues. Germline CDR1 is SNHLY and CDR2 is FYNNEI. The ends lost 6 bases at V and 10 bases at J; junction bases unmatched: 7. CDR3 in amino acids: CASREDRGGSPLHF. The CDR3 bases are TGTGCCAGCAGGGAGGACAGGGGTGGGTCACCCCTCCACTTT.

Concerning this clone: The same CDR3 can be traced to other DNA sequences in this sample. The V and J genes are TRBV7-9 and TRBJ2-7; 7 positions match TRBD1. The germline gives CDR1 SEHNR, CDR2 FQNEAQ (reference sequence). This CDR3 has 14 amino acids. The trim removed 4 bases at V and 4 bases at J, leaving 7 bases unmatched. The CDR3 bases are TGTGCCAGCAGCTCCCCGGGACAGACATACGAGCAGTACTTC. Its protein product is CASSSPGQTYEQYF.

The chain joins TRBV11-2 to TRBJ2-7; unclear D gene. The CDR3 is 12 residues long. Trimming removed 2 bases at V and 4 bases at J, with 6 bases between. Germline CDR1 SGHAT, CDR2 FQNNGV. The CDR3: CASSLNQYEQYF. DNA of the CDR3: TGTGCCAGCAGCTTAAACCAGTACGAGCAGTACTTC.

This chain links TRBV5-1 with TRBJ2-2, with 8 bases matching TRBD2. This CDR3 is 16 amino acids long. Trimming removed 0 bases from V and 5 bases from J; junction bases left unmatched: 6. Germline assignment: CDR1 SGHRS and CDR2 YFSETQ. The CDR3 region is CASSLGGLDGTGELFF. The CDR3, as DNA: TGCGCCAGCAGCTTGGGGGGACTAGATGGTACCGGGGAGCTGTTTTTT.

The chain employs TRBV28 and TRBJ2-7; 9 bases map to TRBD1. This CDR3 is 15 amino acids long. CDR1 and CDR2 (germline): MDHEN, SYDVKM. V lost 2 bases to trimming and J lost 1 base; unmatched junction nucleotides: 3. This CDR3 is CASSLGGTGSYEQYF. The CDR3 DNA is TGTGCCAGCAGTTTAGGGGGGACAGGGTCCTACGAGCAGTACTTC.